This T cell receptor (beta chain) was sequenced for a study of identical twins. CDR1 is KGHDR, CDR2 SFDVKD, per germline. V was pared by 1 base and J by 8 bases, with 10 bases between. This CDR3 comprises 14 residues. The cDNA had a unique molecular identifier and a template-switch universal primer site. TCRdb re-called the 5' RACE reads with MiXCR, one entry per CDR3 protein. The sample contains around 490,000 distinct CDR3 sequences, about 15% of which appear only once. Whole-study results and caveats: Within monozygotic twins, out-of-frame TCR alpha sharing was underestimated by the models. Findings came from cross-sectional statistics, without long-term follow-up of donors. Memory repertoires showed no such pattern, whereas abundant cord blood beta clonotypes carried fewer insertions.

Concerning this clonotype: The antigen remains undetermined.

This sample also belongs to another study, concerning yellow fever vaccine responses in identical twins.

This TCR was sampled from a woman between 18 and 29 years old in good health. The sample comprised CD4+ T cells sorted from blood. This chain joins TRBV24-1 and TRBJ1-4, with D unresolved. CDR3 residues: CATSDLSNPEKLFF. CDR3 nucleotide sequence: TGTGCCACCAGTGATTTATCTAACCCCGAAAAACTGTTTTTT.